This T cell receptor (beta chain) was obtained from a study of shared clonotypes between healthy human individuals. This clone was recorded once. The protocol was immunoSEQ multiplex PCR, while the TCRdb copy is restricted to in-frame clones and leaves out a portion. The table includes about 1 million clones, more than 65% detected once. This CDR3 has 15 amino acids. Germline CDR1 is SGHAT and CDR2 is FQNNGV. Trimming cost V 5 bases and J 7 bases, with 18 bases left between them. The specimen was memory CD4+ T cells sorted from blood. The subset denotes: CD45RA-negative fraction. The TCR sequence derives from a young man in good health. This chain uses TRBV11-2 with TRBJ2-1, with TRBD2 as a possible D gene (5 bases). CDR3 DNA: TGTGCCAGCAGCCCTCTTCTAGGGCGGAGGAATGAGCAGTTCTTC. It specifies CASSPLLGRRNEQFF. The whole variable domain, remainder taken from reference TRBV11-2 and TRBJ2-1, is EAGVAQSPRYKIIEKRQSVAFWCNPISGHATLYWYQQILGQGPKLLIQFQNNGVVDDSQLPKDRFSAERLKGVDSTLKIQPAKLEDSAVYLCASSPLLGRRNEQFFGPGTRLTVL.